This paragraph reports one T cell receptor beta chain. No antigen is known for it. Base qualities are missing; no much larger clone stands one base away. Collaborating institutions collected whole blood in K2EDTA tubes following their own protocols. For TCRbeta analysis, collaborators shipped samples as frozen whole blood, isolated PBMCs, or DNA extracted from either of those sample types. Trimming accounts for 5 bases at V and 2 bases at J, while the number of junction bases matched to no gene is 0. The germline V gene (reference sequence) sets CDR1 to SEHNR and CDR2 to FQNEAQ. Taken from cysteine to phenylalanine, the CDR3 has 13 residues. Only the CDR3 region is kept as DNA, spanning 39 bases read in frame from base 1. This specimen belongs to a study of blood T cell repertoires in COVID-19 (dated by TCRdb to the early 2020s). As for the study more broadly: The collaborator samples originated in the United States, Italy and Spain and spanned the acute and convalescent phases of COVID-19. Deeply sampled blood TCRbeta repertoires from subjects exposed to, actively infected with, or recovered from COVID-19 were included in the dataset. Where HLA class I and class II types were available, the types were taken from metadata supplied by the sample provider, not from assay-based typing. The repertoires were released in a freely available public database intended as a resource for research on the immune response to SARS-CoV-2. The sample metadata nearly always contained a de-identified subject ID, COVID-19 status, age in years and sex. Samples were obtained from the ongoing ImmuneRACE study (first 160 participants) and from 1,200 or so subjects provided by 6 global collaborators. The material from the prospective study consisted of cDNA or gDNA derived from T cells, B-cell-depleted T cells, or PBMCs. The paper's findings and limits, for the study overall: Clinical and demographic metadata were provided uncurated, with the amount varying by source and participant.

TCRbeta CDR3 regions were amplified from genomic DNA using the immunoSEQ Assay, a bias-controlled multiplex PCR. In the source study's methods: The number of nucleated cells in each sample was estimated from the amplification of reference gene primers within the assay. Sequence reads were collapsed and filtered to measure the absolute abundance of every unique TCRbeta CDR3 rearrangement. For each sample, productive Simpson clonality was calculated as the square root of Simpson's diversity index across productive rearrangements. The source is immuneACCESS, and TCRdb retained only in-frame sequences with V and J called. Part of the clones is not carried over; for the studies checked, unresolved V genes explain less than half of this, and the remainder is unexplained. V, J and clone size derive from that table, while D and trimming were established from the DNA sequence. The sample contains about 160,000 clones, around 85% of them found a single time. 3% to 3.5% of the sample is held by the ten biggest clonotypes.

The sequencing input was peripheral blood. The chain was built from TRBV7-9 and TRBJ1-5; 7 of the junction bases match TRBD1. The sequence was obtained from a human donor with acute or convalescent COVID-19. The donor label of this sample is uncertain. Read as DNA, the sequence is TGTGCCAGCAGCGGGACAGGCAATCAGCCCCAGCATTTT. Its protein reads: CASSGTGNQPQHF.